Detailed here is one T cell receptor beta chain. The germline V gene encodes CDR1 LNHDA and CDR2 SQIVND (reference sequence). This CDR3 spans 15 amino acids. V lost 3 bases to trimming and J lost 7 bases; unmatched junction nucleotides: 3. Here immunoSEQ multiplex PCR was the method, and the copy in TCRdb shows in-frame clones only, minus some. The sample gives around 46,000 clones, 65% to 90% of which show up once; 25% to 35% is in the top ten. The data derive from a study of radiation and T cells in renal cell carcinoma. Regarding time point: baseline pretreatment blood. Regarding treatment: 15 Gy SBRT to primary tumor, nephrectomy 4 weeks later. Serial blood draws occurred at baseline and 2 and 4 weeks post-SBRT. The patient's renal cell carcinoma had clear cell pathology.

The sequencing used blood, collected from a patient whose treatment included radiotherapy and nephrectomy. The chain uses TRBV19 and TRBJ2-1, with 13 bases that match TRBD2. This receptor was taken from a woman in her 70s with renal cell carcinoma. The CDR3 bases are TGTGCCAGTAGTATGAAGACTAGCGGGAGGAATGAGCAGTTCTTC. Its translation is CASSMKTSGRNEQFF.